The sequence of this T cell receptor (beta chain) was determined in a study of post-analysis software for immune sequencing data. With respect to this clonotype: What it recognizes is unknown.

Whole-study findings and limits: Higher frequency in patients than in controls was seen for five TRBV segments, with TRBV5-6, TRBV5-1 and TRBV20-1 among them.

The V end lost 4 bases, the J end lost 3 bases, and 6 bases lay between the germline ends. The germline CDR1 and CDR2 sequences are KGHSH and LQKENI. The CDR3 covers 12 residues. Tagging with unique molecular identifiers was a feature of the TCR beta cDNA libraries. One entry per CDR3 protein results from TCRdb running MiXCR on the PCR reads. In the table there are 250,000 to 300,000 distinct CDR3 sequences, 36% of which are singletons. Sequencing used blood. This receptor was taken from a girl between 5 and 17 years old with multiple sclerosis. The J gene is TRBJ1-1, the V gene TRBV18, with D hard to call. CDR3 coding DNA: TGTGCCAGCTCACTCTTGGACACTGAAGCTTTCTTT. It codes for CASSLLDTEAFF. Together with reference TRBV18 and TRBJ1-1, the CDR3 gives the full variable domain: NAGVMQNPRHLVRRRGQEARLRCSPMKGHSHVYWYRQLPEEGLKFMVYLQKENIIDESGMPKERFSAEFPKEGPSILRIQQVVRGDSAAYFCASSLLDTEAFFGQGTRLTVV.